These T cell receptor beta chains were read from a single sample in a study of immune cell composition in non-small cell lung cancer. The repertoire was sequenced with immunoSEQ multiplex PCR; TCRdb's copy has only in-frame clones and lacks some. The sample has 1,500 to 2,000 clones; 75% to 85% are singletons. The sample was lung tumor tissue. These receptors were obtained from a human donor with non-small cell lung cancer. Each CDR3 is given with its conserved first and last residue. D genes are given only for firm matches. Where a row states a size, it is once, few, many or the class of an expanded clone; other rows omit it.

size | D | J | V | DNA | CDR3
- | - | TRBJ2-1 | TRBV20-1 | TGCAGTGCTTTGGAGTACAATGAGCAGTTCTTC | CSALEYNEQFF
once | TRBD1 | TRBJ1-6 | TRBV30 | TGTGCCAGAAAGACAGGGAGCTCCTATAATTCACCCCTCCACTTT | CARKTGSSYNSPLHF
- | TRBD1 | TRBJ1-5 | TRBV5-6 | TGTGCCAGCAGCTCATCCGGGACAGGGGGATATAGCAATCAGCCCCAGCATTTT | CASSSSGTGGYSNQPQHF
- | - | TRBJ1-4 | TRBV7-2 | TGTGCCAGCAGCACCCGTGCGGTTTCGGGAAAACTGTTTTTT | CASSTRAVSGKLFF
- | - | TRBJ1-5 | TRBV19 | TGTGCCACTTCGACAGGTCGGGGACCAAATCAGCCCCAGCATTTT | CATSTGRGPNQPQHF
once | - | TRBJ1-2 | TRBV11-2 | TGTGCCAGCAGCACTCCGACCGGGTACGATGGCTACACCTTC | CASSTPTGYDGYTF
- | TRBD2 | TRBJ2-7 | TRBV7-2 | TGTGCCAGCAGCTTAGTTGGCGGCGGGGGTCAAGAGCAGTACTTC | CASSLVGGGGQEQYF
- | - | TRBJ1-6 | TRBV5-6 | TGTGCCAGCAGCCAGGGACGGGGGAGACCCCTCCACTTT | CASSQGRGRPLHF
once | - | TRBJ1-1 | TRBV7-2 | TGTGCCAGCAGCTTAGTCTATCGAGGGCCGGTCAGGAATGAAGCTTTCTTT | CASSLVYRGPVRNEAFF
- | TRBD1 | TRBJ2-1 | TRBV11-2 | TGTGCCAGCAGCTTTGCCAGACAGGGGTTTCAATATGAGCAGTTCTTC | CASSFARQGFQYEQFF
- | - | TRBJ1-6 | TRBV11-1 | TGTGCCAGCAGCTTGGTGACGGAGAATTCACCCCTCCACTTT | CASSLVTENSPLHF
- | - | TRBJ2-1 | TRBV4-3 | TGCGCCAGCAGCCAGGGCATTTCCTACAATGAGCAGTTCTTC | CASSQGISYNEQFF
few | TRBD1 | TRBJ2-1 | TRBV5-1 | TGCGCCAGCAGCTGGCCGGGACAGGGGGCGGACGGTGAGCAGTTCTTC | CASSWPGQGADGEQFF
- | - | TRBJ1-4 | TRBV2 | TGTGCCAGCAGCCAGGACGTACCTAGCGAAAAACTGTTTTTT | CASSQDVPSEKLFF
once | - | TRBJ2-1 | TRBV11-1 | TGTGCCAGCAGCACCCGGGGAGGGGGAGGGAATGAGCAGTTCTTC | CASSTRGGGGNEQFF
- | - | TRBJ2-6 | TRBV5-4 | TGTGCCAGCAGCTTGAACAGCCCCTCTGGGGCCAACGTCCTGACTTTC | CASSLNSPSGANVLTF
once | - | TRBJ1-2 | TRBV11-2 | TGTGCCAGCAGCCTTGCAGAGGGGGTTTATGGCTACACCTTC | CASSLAEGVYGYTF
once | - | TRBJ2-5 | TRBV28 | TGTGCCAGCAGGGGGAGAGGAGAGACCCAGTACTTC | CASRGRGETQYF
- | - | TRBJ2-2 | TRBV4-2 | TGTGCCAGCAGCCAAGATCTAGCCGGGGAGCTGTTTTTT | CASSQDLAGELFF
- | - | TRBJ2-1 | TRBV28 | TGTGCCAGCAGTTTTGAGGCGAGGTACTCCTACAATGAGCAGTTCTTC | CASSFEARYSYNEQFF
- | TRBD2 | TRBJ2-5 | TRBV7-9 | TGTGCCAGCAGCTTAGGGGTAGCTAGCGGGAGAGGGGCAGGGACCCAGTACTTC | CASSLGVASGRGAGTQYF
- | - | TRBJ2-2 | TRBV6-1 | TGTGCCAGCAGCGGGGTTACCGGGGAGCTGTTTTTT | CASSGVTGELFF
- | TRBD1 | TRBJ1-6 | TRBV19 | TGTGCCAGTAGAGAAAGGACAGGGCCCCTCCACTTT | CASRERTGPLHF
- | TRBD1 | TRBJ1-2 | TRBV7-2 | TGTGCCAGCAGCTTAGTTGGACAGGGGGCCATCTATGGCTACACCTTC | CASSLVGQGAIYGYTF
- | - | TRBJ1-6 | TRBV18 | TGTGCCAGCTCACCACCGGGAGGGGGGAATTCACCCCTCCACTTT | CASSPPGGGNSPLHF
- | - | TRBJ2-3 | TRBV11-3 | TGTGCCAGCAGCTTACGTATTGGGACTGGGGCAGATACGCAGTATTTT | CASSLRIGTGADTQYF
- | TRBD1 | TRBJ1-2 | TRBV4-2 | TGTGCCAGCAGCCAAGGACAGGGGCCCAACTATGGCTACACCTTC | CASSQGQGPNYGYTF
- | - | TRBJ2-4 | TRBV19 | TGTGCCAGTAGTATATCCAGCGGGGCCAAAAACATTCAGTACTTC | CASSISSGAKNIQYF
- | - | TRBJ1-3 | TRBV9 | TGTGCCAGCAGCGGAGATGGAAACACCATATATTTT | CASSGDGNTIYF
- | TRBD1 | TRBJ1-1 | TRBV19 | TGTGCCAGTAGGAGCCCTGGACAGGCTCGGAACACTGAAGCTTTCTTT | CASRSPGQARNTEAFF
- | TRBD2 | TRBJ2-1 | TRBV7-9 | TGTGCCGGGTCACTAGCGGGGGGTGGTGAGCAGTTCTTC | CAGSLAGGGEQFF
- | - | TRBJ2-7 | TRBV2 | TGTGCCAGCGGCCCCGGGGGAGTTTACGAGCAGTACTTC | CASGPGGVYEQYF
- | - | TRBJ2-1 | TRBV5-4 | TGTGCCAGCAGATCGGACAGCTACAATGAGCAGTTCTTC | CASRSDSYNEQFF
- | - | TRBJ1-6 | TRBV6-5 | TGTGCCACCACGACATCCTCGAATTCACCCCTCCACTTT | CATTTSSNSPLHF
- | TRBD1 | TRBJ1-2 | TRBV13 | TGTGCCAGCAGCTTCGGGACAGCAGACTATGGCTACACCTTC | CASSFGTADYGYTF
- | - | TRBJ1-6 | TRBV6-1 | TGTGCCAGCAGACCGGGAACTTGGGATTCACCCCTCCACTTT | CASRPGTWDSPLHF
- | - | TRBJ1-3 | TRBV4-2 | TGTGCCAGCAGCCCGATTAAGGGGATCGCTGGAAACACCATATATTTT | CASSPIKGIAGNTIYF
- | TRBD2 | TRBJ2-4 | TRBV4-1 | TGCGCCAGCAGCCAAGCCCCTAGCGGGGGAAACATTCAGTACTTC | CASSQAPSGGNIQYF
- | - | TRBJ2-3 | TRBV14 | TGTGCCAGCAGCCAAGTCGGCACAGATACGCAGTATTTT | CASSQVGTDTQYF
- | TRBD2 | TRBJ2-3 | TRBV6-1 | TGTGCCAGCAGTGGCCCTAAGCGGGACCTAGGCACAGATACGCAGTATTTT | CASSGPKRDLGTDTQYF
- | TRBD2 | TRBJ2-3 | TRBV15 | TGTGCCACCAGCGTTAGCGGGGGGCCCACAGATACGCAGTATTTT | CATSVSGGPTDTQYF
- | TRBD2 | TRBJ2-3 | TRBV9 | TGTGCCAGCAGCGTAGCGACTAGCGGGGGGGCCGGAGATACGCAGTATTTT | CASSVATSGGAGDTQYF
- | TRBD1 | TRBJ1-4 | TRBV2 | TGTGCCAGCAGGGTTCAGGGGGCCGTTGAAAAACTGTTTTTT | CASRVQGAVEKLFF
- | - | TRBJ1-5 | TRBV5-6 | TGTGCCAGCAGCTCTAGGGGTTTAGCTCAGCCCCAGCATTTT | CASSSRGLAQPQHF